This TCR beta chain was retrieved from a study of early T cells in non-severe SARS-CoV-2 infection. Overall study context: With bulk RNA from unsorted whole blood as input, sequencing yielded unpaired chains.

The CDR3 loop spans 18 amino acids. V shed 0 bases and J shed 0 bases, with 17 bases lying between them. Germline V gene lookup returns CDR1 SGHKS and CDR2 YYEKEE (reference sequence). Individual cDNA molecules were tagged with unique molecular identifiers, the study reported. TCRdb reanalysed the 5' RACE reads using MiXCR and keeps one entry per CDR3 protein. This sample has about 33,000 distinct CDR3 sequences, with 4.7% found just once. Study-level findings and limits: CD4 and private specificities were missed by VDJdb matching, which favored anti-spike CD8 responses.

This clonotype was seen at least ten times. Its specificity is not known. The chain carries TRBV5-5 and TRBJ2-3; possible D gene TRBD1, 6 bases. Sequencing was done on a sample of whole blood. The sequence was obtained from an adult who was a healthcare worker with PCR-confirmed SARS-CoV-2 infection or an uninfected control (not recorded which). CDR3 residues: CASSLVGRQATSTDTQYF. CDR3 nucleotide sequence: TGTGCCAGCAGCTTGGTTGGTCGACAGGCCACTAGCACAGATACGCAGTATTTT.